This section outlines one TCR beta chain sequence together with its context. Random-hexamer reverse transcription was applied to roughly 0.5 to 1 ug RNA. It was immunoSEQ multiplex PCR that amplified TCR beta CDR3 across 54 Vbeta and 13 Jbeta. TCRdb re-called the immunoSEQ multiplex PCR reads with MiXCR, one entry per CDR3 protein. Of 300,000 to 350,000 distinct CDR3 sequences in the sample, about 90% were seen once. The data are from a study of CD8 T cells in Susac syndrome. The authors sequenced TCR beta from blood CD8+ and CD4+ T cells. TEMRA cells were enriched by FACS, while CD8+ and CD4+ T cells were obtained through a negative isolation that was performed magnetically. This sequence was found in a human donor with multiple sclerosis. Sequencing was performed on CD4+ T cells from PBMCs.

CDR3 sequence reads: CAWSNGPGGSKLFF. The DNA of the CDR3 is TGTGCCTGGAGTAATGGTCCAGGAGGATCCAAACTGTTTTTT. The gene calls are TRBV30 and TRBJ1-4; D ambiguous. This CDR3 contains 14 residues. Trimming took off 2 bases at V and 11 bases at J, with 18 bases between the two ends. CDR1 and CDR2 (germline): GTSNPN, SVGIG (reference sequence).